The rows below give T cell receptor beta chains drawn from one sample of a study of Ad26.COV2.S vaccination and SARS-CoV-2 variants. Method: immunoSEQ multiplex PCR; TCRdb's copy keeps in-frame clones and lacks some. This sample has a few hundred thousand clones, with over 75% found just once. The sample was peripheral blood, taken in a trial of Ad26.COV2.S vaccine versus placebo. The receptors were sampled from a person between 18 and 59 years old who received the Ad26.COV2.S COVID-19 vaccine or a placebo. CDR3s include the opening cysteine and the closing phenylalanine or tryptophan. A D gene is named only where the DNA matches it firmly. Expanded clones are given a class, and other clones once, few, many or no size at all.

clone_size: -; d_call: -; j_call: TRBJ2-2; v_call: TRBV6-1; cdr3_aa: CASSEIMAGELFF; cdr3_nt: TGTGCCAGCAGTGAAATTATGGCCGGGGAGCTGTTTTTT
clone_size: -; d_call: TRBD1; j_call: TRBJ1-2; v_call: TRBV30; cdr3_aa: CAWSRAKGAQNYGYTF; cdr3_nt: TGTGCCTGGAGTAGGGCGAAGGGGGCGCAGAACTATGGCTACACCTTC
clone_size: -; d_call: TRBD1; j_call: TRBJ1-6; v_call: TRBV6-5; cdr3_aa: CASRLQGSPLHF; cdr3_nt: TGTGCCAGCAGGTTACAGGGGTCACCCCTCCACTTT
clone_size: -; d_call: -; j_call: TRBJ1-2; v_call: TRBV3-1/TRBV3-2; cdr3_aa: CASSLGPPQGYTF; cdr3_nt: TGTGCCAGCAGCCTGGGACCCCCCCAAGGCTACACCTTC
clone_size: few; d_call: -; j_call: TRBJ2-7; v_call: TRBV18; cdr3_aa: CASSRTREEVYEQYF; cdr3_nt: TGTGCCAGCTCACGTACCAGAGAGGAAGTCTACGAGCAGTACTTC
clone_size: few; d_call: -; j_call: TRBJ2-1; v_call: TRBV12-5; cdr3_aa: CASGLAGSGRPFF; cdr3_nt: TGTGCTAGTGGTTTGGCGGGGAGCGGAAGGCCGTTCTTC
clone_size: -; d_call: TRBD2; j_call: TRBJ2-2; v_call: TRBV3-1/TRBV3-2; cdr3_aa: CATRTSGTGELFF; cdr3_nt: TGTGCCACTAGGACTAGCGGGACCGGGGAGCTGTTTTTT
clone_size: -; d_call: TRBD2; j_call: TRBJ2-7; v_call: TRBV10-3; cdr3_aa: CAISHGTSDEQYF; cdr3_nt: TGTGCCATCAGCCACGGGACTAGCGACGAGCAGTACTTC
clone_size: -; d_call: TRBD1; j_call: TRBJ2-7; v_call: TRBV4-1; cdr3_aa: CASSQGQGNSYEQYF; cdr3_nt: TGCGCCAGCAGCCAAGGACAGGGGAACTCCTACGAGCAGTACTTC
clone_size: -; d_call: TRBD1; j_call: TRBJ1-1; v_call: TRBV7-9; cdr3_aa: CASSSLTGVNTEAFF; cdr3_nt: TGTGCCAGCAGCTCATTGACAGGGGTGAACACTGAAGCTTTCTTT
clone_size: once; d_call: -; j_call: TRBJ1-4; v_call: TRBV28; cdr3_aa: CASSLRQDRMRKLFF; cdr3_nt: TGTGCCAGCAGTTTAAGACAGGACCGTATGAGGAAACTGTTTTTT
clone_size: -; d_call: -; j_call: TRBJ2-1; v_call: TRBV5-1; cdr3_aa: CASSLWGPNEQFF; cdr3_nt: TGCGCCAGCAGCTTATGGGGCCCCAATGAGCAGTTCTTC
clone_size: -; d_call: -; j_call: TRBJ2-7; v_call: TRBV6-1; cdr3_aa: CASSEFAGEPYEQYF; cdr3_nt: TGTGCCAGCAGTGAATTTGCAGGGGAGCCCTACGAGCAGTACTTC
clone_size: -; d_call: TRBD1; j_call: TRBJ2-4; v_call: TRBV15; cdr3_aa: CATSRGTGGNSKNIQYF; cdr3_nt: TGTGCCACCAGCAGAGGGACAGGGGGTAATTCCAAAAACATTCAGTACTTC
clone_size: -; d_call: -; j_call: TRBJ2-2; v_call: TRBV9; cdr3_aa: CASSQSTGGTGELFF; cdr3_nt: TGTGCCAGCAGTCAGAGCACCGGGGGAACCGGGGAGCTGTTTTTT
clone_size: -; d_call: -; j_call: TRBJ2-3; v_call: TRBV28; cdr3_aa: CASSLAAGLGTDTQYF; cdr3_nt: TGTGCCAGCAGTTTAGCCGCAGGTTTGGGCACAGATACGCAGTATTTT
clone_size: -; d_call: TRBD2; j_call: TRBJ2-2; v_call: TRBV5-4; cdr3_aa: CASSSGLAGPNTGELFF; cdr3_nt: TGTGCCAGCAGCTCCGGACTAGCGGGTCCGAACACCGGGGAGCTGTTTTTT
clone_size: -; d_call: -; j_call: TRBJ2-7; v_call: TRBV18; cdr3_aa: CASSPLAGIEQYF; cdr3_nt: TGTGCCAGCTCACCACTCGCAGGTATCGAGCAGTACTTC
clone_size: -; d_call: TRBD2; j_call: TRBJ2-1; v_call: TRBV6-5; cdr3_aa: CASSYERGPYNEQFF; cdr3_nt: TGTGCCAGCAGTTACGAGCGGGGCCCCTACAATGAGCAGTTCTTC
clone_size: -; d_call: -; j_call: TRBJ2-5; v_call: TRBV20-1; cdr3_aa: CSASPLLARQETQYF; cdr3_nt: TGCAGTGCTAGTCCCCTTTTGGCTAGACAAGAGACCCAGTACTTC
clone_size: once; d_call: -; j_call: TRBJ1-6; v_call: TRBV25-1; cdr3_aa: CASTDGSYNSPLHF; cdr3_nt: TGTGCCAGCACTGACGGCTCCTATAATTCACCCCTCCACTTT
clone_size: -; d_call: TRBD1; j_call: TRBJ1-4; v_call: TRBV5-1; cdr3_aa: CASSPSGGTNEKLFF; cdr3_nt: TGCGCCAGCAGCCCGTCAGGGGGCACTAATGAAAAACTGTTTTTT
clone_size: -; d_call: -; j_call: TRBJ2-3; v_call: TRBV2; cdr3_aa: CASRSETVSDTQYF; cdr3_nt: TGTGCCAGCAGGTCCGAGACAGTCTCAGATACGCAGTATTTT
clone_size: once; d_call: -; j_call: TRBJ2-5; v_call: TRBV5-1; cdr3_aa: CASSLATGFQETQYF; cdr3_nt: TGCGCCAGCAGCTTGGCCACAGGGTTTCAAGAGACCCAGTACTTC
clone_size: -; d_call: TRBD2; j_call: TRBJ2-1; v_call: TRBV19; cdr3_aa: CASSIETSGENEQFF; cdr3_nt: TGTGCCAGTAGTATAGAGACTAGCGGGGAGAATGAGCAGTTCTTC
clone_size: -; d_call: -; j_call: TRBJ2-1; v_call: TRBV4-3; cdr3_aa: CASSQEPGRDNEQFF; cdr3_nt: TGCGCCAGCAGCCAAGAACCGGGACGAGACAATGAGCAGTTCTTC
clone_size: -; d_call: -; j_call: TRBJ2-7; v_call: TRBV27; cdr3_aa: CASSSGSYEQYF; cdr3_nt: TGTGCCAGCAGTTCCGGCTCCTACGAGCAGTACTTC
clone_size: -; d_call: TRBD1; j_call: TRBJ1-5; v_call: TRBV30; cdr3_aa: CAWSRDSDQPQHF; cdr3_nt: TGTGCCTGGAGTAGGGACAGCGATCAGCCCCAGCATTTT
clone_size: -; d_call: TRBD1; j_call: TRBJ1-2; v_call: TRBV9; cdr3_aa: CASSGPGTGGVGYTF; cdr3_nt: TGTGCCAGCAGCGGGCCCGGGACAGGGGGCGTTGGCTACACCTTC
clone_size: -; d_call: TRBD1; j_call: TRBJ1-2; v_call: TRBV3-1/TRBV3-2; cdr3_aa: CASSQTGVAYTF; cdr3_nt: TGTGCCAGCAGCCAAACAGGGGTTGCCTACACCTTC
clone_size: -; d_call: TRBD2; j_call: TRBJ2-1; v_call: TRBV5-1; cdr3_aa: CASSLISGSYEQFF; cdr3_nt: TGCGCCAGCAGCTTGATTAGCGGGAGCTATGAGCAGTTCTTC
clone_size: -; d_call: -; j_call: TRBJ1-1; v_call: TRBV18; cdr3_aa: CASSPLRQAGGTEAFF; cdr3_nt: TGTGCCAGCTCACCACTTAGACAGGCTGGGGGCACTGAAGCTTTCTTT
clone_size: -; d_call: -; j_call: TRBJ1-1; v_call: TRBV3-1/TRBV3-2; cdr3_aa: CASSRDISTEAFF; cdr3_nt: TGTGCCAGCAGCCGGGACATATCTACTGAAGCTTTCTTT
clone_size: -; d_call: TRBD2; j_call: TRBJ2-1; v_call: TRBV24-1; cdr3_aa: CATSGSRTRPMPSNNEQFF; cdr3_nt: TGTGCCACCAGTGGTTCCAGGACTAGGCCTATGCCCTCAAACAATGAGCAGTTCTTC
clone_size: -; d_call: -; j_call: TRBJ2-5; v_call: TRBV19; cdr3_aa: CASSIGVRQETQYF; cdr3_nt: TGTGCCAGTAGTATCGGGGTGCGGCAAGAGACCCAGTACTTC
clone_size: -; d_call: -; j_call: TRBJ2-1; v_call: TRBV19; cdr3_aa: CASSRRRSNEQFF; cdr3_nt: TGTGCCAGTAGCCGGAGGCGGAGCAATGAGCAGTTCTTC
clone_size: once; d_call: -; j_call: TRBJ2-1; v_call: TRBV2; cdr3_aa: CASRLNEQFF; cdr3_nt: TGTGCCAGCAGGCTTAATGAGCAGTTCTTC